The source of this T cell receptor (beta chain) is a study of T cells in localized non-small cell lung cancer. Per the germline V gene, CDR1 is SGHTS and CDR2 is YDEGEE. The CDR3 contains 14 residues. V lost 0 bases and J lost 9, with 16 bases in between. Only in-frame clones appear in the TCRdb table, and some are missing; sequencing was by immunoSEQ multiplex PCR. The table includes 78,000 or so clones, almost 85% detected once. This clone has a handful of counts. Its antigen remains unidentified. Points from the study as a whole: Maximal T cell clonality occurred in uninvolved adjacent lung, with tumor ranking below it. Multi-region tumor sequencing was not done, so intratumor heterogeneity could not be excluded. A denser population of T cells in blood accompanied longer overall survival.

This chain joins TRBV5-8 and TRBJ2-7; the D gene could be TRBD1 or TRBD2 (6 bases each). Specimen: peripheral blood, collected before any cancer treatment. The TCR was taken from a man aged 35 to 69 with stage I lung adenocarcinoma. CDR3 region: CASSLGGAVVVQYF. In DNA, the CDR3 is TGTGCCAGCAGCTTGGGGGGGGCCGTCGTGGTGCAGTACTTC. Drawing the rest from reference TRBV5-8 and TRBJ2-7, the complete variable domain is EAGVTQSPTHLIKTRGQQATLRCSPISGHTSVYWYQQALGLGLQFLLWYDEGEERNRGNFPPRFSGRQFPNYSSELNVNALELEDSALYLCASSLGGAVVVQYFGPGTRLTVT.